Shown below are 29 T cell receptor beta chains from a single sample sequenced in a study of blood T cell repertoires in COVID-19 (dated by TCRdb to about 2020). Libraries were prepared through the immunoSEQ multiplex PCR assay. TCRdb obtained this table from immuneACCESS and retained in-frame rearrangements with V and J assigned. These tables miss some clones; where compared with another copy, unresolved V genes account for less than half of the shortfall, and the remainder is unexplained. Counted in this sample were about 39,000 clones; 85% to 90% of them appeared once. The ten largest make up 55% to 70% of the sample. The sample taken for sequencing was peripheral blood. The receptor set was obtained from a man between 65 and 85 years old with acute or convalescent COVID-19.

This chain links TRBV5-4 with TRBJ1-1, with a weak D call TRBD1 (6 bases). The V and J ends lost 5 bases and 6 bases respectively, with 20 bases between them. The CDR3 runs to 15 residues. Germline V lookup: CDR1 SGHNT, CDR2 YYREEE (reference sequence). The CDR3 loop reads CASRPPGQREAEAFF. For the CDR3, the DNA is TGTGCCAGCAGACCCCCCGGACAGAGGGAAGCTGAAGCTTTCTTT.

This rearrangement joins TRBV9 to TRBJ1-2; no firm D call. Germline values: CDR1 SGDLS, CDR2 YYNGEE. This CDR3 contains 14 residues. Trimming removed 4 bases at V and 0 bases at J, with 10 bases between. CDR3 region: CASSPPGTNYGYTF. The CDR3 nucleotides are TGTGCCAGCAGCCCCCCGGGGACTAACTATGGCTACACCTTC.

The chain recombines TRBV30 with TRBJ1-2, with 8 bases fitting TRBD1. The CDR3 extends over 14 amino acids. CDR1 GTSNPN and CDR2 SVGIG come from the germline V gene (reference sequence). J gave up 0 bases and V 0 bases, and 0 bases lay outside the gene matches. The CDR3 DNA is TGTGCCTGGAGTGTACAGGGGGCTAACTATGGCTACACCTTC. Translation: CAWSVQGANYGYTF.

This rearrangement joins TRBV6-5 to TRBJ2-1; D might be TRBD2 (5 bases). Germline V CDR1 and CDR2: MNHEY, SVGAGI. This CDR3 has 15 amino acids. The V end was cut by 6 bases, the J end by 9 bases, with 21 bases between. For the CDR3, the DNA is TGTGCCAGCAGACTAGGTCCGCCAGTTCCACCTGAGCAGTTCTTC. Protein sequence: CASRLGPPVPPEQFF.

The chain couples TRBV7-3 to TRBJ1-1; D remains unclear. This CDR3 is 13 amino acids long. Trimming removed 0 bases at V and 6 bases at J, with 8 bases between. Germline CDR1 SGHTA, CDR2 FQGTGA. The CDR3 loop is CASSLTSHSEAFF. The CDR3 coding sequence is TGTGCCAGCAGCTTAACGTCGCACTCTGAAGCTTTCTTT.

This chain uses TRBV5-1 with TRBJ2-7; 7 positions agree with TRBD2. The CDR3 contains 15 residues. Germline V CDR1 and CDR2: SGHRS, YFSETQ. V lost 10 bases to trimming and J lost 3 bases; unmatched junction nucleotides: 16. Here the CDR3 reads CAAASGPGGIYEQYF. CDR3 DNA sequence: TGCGCCGCGGCTTCGGGTCCGGGGGGAATCTACGAGCAGTACTTC.

The V gene is TRBV18, the J gene TRBJ1-4; 8 bases are shared with TRBD1. This CDR3 contains 15 residues. Germline CDR1 reads KGHSH; CDR2 reads LQKENI. V dropped 3 bases and J dropped 8; count of bases not matched to a gene: 8. The CDR3 DNA is TGTGCCAGCTCACCTTTTAACAGGGGGAACGAAAAACTGTTTTTT. Residues: CASSPFNRGNEKLFF.

The gene calls are TRBV30 and TRBJ1-2; D is unclear. The V and J ends lost 5 bases and 8 bases respectively, with 15 bases between them. Germline V gene sequence: CDR1 GTSNPN, CDR2 SVGIG (reference sequence). The CDR3 totals 12 residues. The DNA for the CDR3 is TGTGCCTGGGTTCGGTCGTCTCGGGGCTACACCTTC. Encoded protein: CAWVRSSRGYTF.

V is TRBV18 and J is TRBJ2-7; TRBD1 matches 9 bases. With 2 bases clipped from V and 6 bases from J, the junction kept 5 bases outside the gene matches. Germline lookup yields CDR1 KGHSH and CDR2 LQKENI. CDR3 length: 14 amino acids. The CDR3 is CASSPGTGSAEQYF. CDR3 in DNA: TGTGCCAGCTCACCAGGGACAGGGTCGGCCGAGCAGTACTTC.

The V call is TRBV12-3 or TRBV12-4, the J call TRBJ1-2; D may be TRBD1 (6 bases). CDR3 length: 13 residues. Trimming cost V 7 bases and J 4 bases, with 13 bases left between them. CDR3 nucleotides: TGTGCCAGCAACAAAGACAGGCCCTATGGCTACACCTTC. Translating gives CASNKDRPYGYTF.

The chain has TRBV5-1 and TRBJ1-6; a weak D match, TRBD1 (5 bases). The germline V and J ends were trimmed by 0 bases and 14 bases, with 15 bases remaining between them. The CDR3 covers 14 residues. Germline-derived CDR1 and CDR2 are SGHRS and YFSETQ. The CDR3 region has the DNA TGCGCCAGCAGCTTGGCTAAGGACACCTCTTCCCTCCACTTT. Its protein product is CASSLAKDTSSLHF.

The chain joins TRBV25-1 to TRBJ1-4, with unresolved D. In germline, CDR1 is MGHDK, CDR2 SYGVNS. The CDR3 runs to 13 residues. With 0 bases removed from V and 8 bases from J, the gap between germline ends came to 7 bases. CDR3 loop: CASSEYGVEKLFF. The DNA for the CDR3 is TGTGCCAGCAGTGAATACGGAGTCGAAAAACTGTTTTTT.

This clone was recorded once. This chain uses TRBV4-2 with TRBJ1-2; weak D call: TRBD1 (5 bases). Trimming took off 0 bases at V and 4 bases at J, with 9 bases between the two ends. CDR3 size: 14 residues. Germline-derived CDR1 and CDR2 are LGHNA and YNFKEQ. CDR3 region: CASSQERQGYGYTF. CDR3 sequence (DNA): TGTGCCAGCAGCCAAGAGAGGCAGGGCTATGGCTACACCTTC.

This clone was seen only once. The chain couples TRBV11-2 to TRBJ2-2, with 7 positions matching TRBD2. Unmatched junction bases numbered 7, after V lost 6 bases and J lost 0 bases. Germline V gene data show CDR1 as SGHAT and CDR2 as FQNNGV. This CDR3 comprises 16 residues. The CDR3 nucleotides read TGTGCCAGCAGACCTCCGGGGGGAGCGAACACCGGGGAGCTGTTTTTT. Its protein product is CASRPPGGANTGELFF.

The genes are TRBV28 and TRBJ1-1; perhaps TRBD1 as D (5 bases). There are 16 residues in the CDR3. Trimming took off 7 bases at V and 3 bases at J, with 21 bases between the two ends. CDR1 and CDR2 from the germline V gene are MDHEN and SYDVKM. CDR3 in DNA: TGTGCCAGCAACGCGGGGGAGGGTTTTGGGGACACTGAAGCTTTCTTT. It encodes CASNAGEGFGDTEAFF.

The CDR3 coding sequence is TGTGCCAGCAGCGAGGAGGTCTTCCCTGGAAACACCATATATTTT. Translated: CASSEEVFPGNTIYF. The genes are TRBV9 and TRBJ1-3, with D uncertain. The CDR3 consists of 15 residues. Trimming shortened V by 3 bases and J by 2 bases, and 12 bases separated the two germline ends. CDR1 is SGDLS and CDR2 is YYNGEE in the germline V gene.

This chain links TRBV19 with TRBJ2-7; tentative D call: TRBD2 (6 bases). Germline V gene data show CDR1 as LNHDA and CDR2 as SQIVND (reference sequence). Between the trimmed V and J ends, which lost 6 bases and 3 bases, there was a span of 21 bases. This CDR3 has 16 amino acids. CDR3 protein: CASSNSLRGDDYEQYF. CDR3 in DNA: TGTGCCAGTAGCAACTCCCTGCGGGGAGATGACTACGAGCAGTACTTC.

V and J are TRBV11-3 and TRBJ2-7; tentatively, D is TRBD2 (5 bases). The V gene lost 1 base and the J gene lost 3 bases, with 10 bases spanning the gap. CDR1 is SGHNT and CDR2 is YENEEA in the germline V gene. This CDR3 is 14 amino acids long. The CDR3 loop is CASSLGSGGYEQYF. CDR3 DNA: TGTGCCAGCAGCTTAGGCAGCGGTGGCTACGAGCAGTACTTC.

The J gene is TRBJ2-7, the V gene TRBV10-3, with a weak D call TRBD2 (6 bases). Germline V gene data show CDR1 as ENHRY and CDR2 as SYGVKD. This CDR3 is built from 14 residues. Trimming pared 2 bases from V and 2 bases from J, leaving 10 bases between. CDR3 DNA sequence: TGTGCCATCAGTGAGGGGCGGGGTGCCTACGAGCAGTACTTC. Its protein is CAISEGRGAYEQYF.

V gene TRBV10-3 combines with J gene TRBJ2-3, with D maybe TRBD2 (6 bases). Germline V CDR1 and CDR2: ENHRY, SYGVKD. This CDR3 has 14 residues. V shed 4 bases and J shed 0 bases, with 8 bases lying between them. The CDR3 bases are TGTGCCATCAGTGCTCGGGAGAGCACAGATACGCAGTATTTT. This gives the protein CAISARESTDTQYF.

This chain uses TRBV7-2 with TRBJ1-2, with D possibly matching TRBD1 (6 bases). Per the germline V gene, CDR1 is SGHTA and CDR2 is FQGNSA. Trimming left V 5 bases short and J 8 bases short, with 15 bases between. CDR3 length equals 13 residues. Written as DNA, the CDR3 is TGTGCCAGCAGCCCCCTCAGGGGCCAAGGCTACACCTTC. Translating it yields CASSPLRGQGYTF.

J is TRBJ1-4 and V is TRBV28; the D gene is possibly TRBD1 (5 bases). This CDR3 contains 16 residues. CDR1 is MDHEN and CDR2 is SYDVKM in the germline V gene. The V and J ends lost 4 bases and 2 bases respectively, with 14 bases between them. CDR3 bases: TGTGCCAGCAGTTCCCCGAGTGCAGGGACTAATGAAAAACTGTTTTTT. Protein: CASSSPSAGTNEKLFF. Full variable domain (missing parts from reference TRBV28 and TRBJ1-4): DVKVTQSSRYLVKRTGEKVFLECVQDMDHENMFWYRQDPGLGLRLIYFSYDVKMKEKGDIPEGYSVSREKKERFSLILESASTNQTSMYLCASSSPSAGTNEKLFFGSGTQLSVL.

This clone was detected only a few times. This chain connects TRBV7-8 to TRBJ2-1; 10 bases are shared with TRBD2. The CDR3 length is 16 residues. V trimming: 0 bases; J trimming: 6 bases; junction bases outside the gene matches: 5. Germline CDR1 reads SGHVS; CDR2 reads FQNEAQ. CDR3 sequence reads: CASSLASSGGGNEQFF. The CDR3 DNA reads TGTGCCAGCAGCTTAGCATCAAGCGGGGGGGGCAATGAGCAGTTCTTC.

This rearrangement joins TRBV5-1 to TRBJ1-5, with D possibly being TRBD1 (6 bases). This CDR3 is built from 15 residues. The V gene's germline CDR1 is SGHRS and CDR2 YFSETQ. The V end lost 1 base, the J end lost 6 bases, and 14 bases lay between the germline ends. CDR3 protein: CASSLTTGLGQPQHF. The DNA of the CDR3 is TGCGCCAGCAGCTTGACTACAGGGTTGGGTCAGCCCCAGCATTTT. Looking up the rest from reference TRBV5-1 and TRBJ1-5 gives the full variable domain: KAGVTQTPRYLIKTRGQQVTLSCSPISGHRSVSWYQQTPGQGLQFLFEYFSETQRNKGNFPGRFSGRQFSNSRSEMNVSTLELGDSALYLCASSLTTGLGQPQHFGDGTRLSIL.

This chain connects TRBV4-1 to TRBJ2-7; D possibly corresponds to TRBD2 (6 bases). The CDR3 extends over 18 amino acids. Germline assignment: CDR1 MGHRA and CDR2 YSYEKL. With 0 bases removed from V and 7 bases from J, the gap between germline ends came to 25 bases. CDR3 sequence: CASSQDGGKGIQGEEQYF. Written as DNA, the CDR3 is TGCGCCAGCAGCCAAGATGGGGGGAAGGGCATCCAAGGAGAGGAGCAGTACTTC.

This chain connects TRBV2 to TRBJ1-3, with 8 positions matching TRBD1. V shed 2 bases and J 3 bases; nucleotides not matched to a gene: 6. From germline, CDR1 is SNHLY and CDR2 FYNNEI. The CDR3 covers 16 residues. The CDR3: CASSEQGAGGGNTIYF. The CDR3 DNA reads TGTGCCAGCAGTGAACAGGGGGCAGGGGGTGGAAACACCATATATTTT.

The genes are TRBV4-2 and TRBJ1-2, with TRBD1 identical over 7 bases. Germline lookup yields CDR1 LGHNA and CDR2 YNFKEQ. The V gene end was trimmed by 0 bases and the J gene end by 5 bases; junction bases not matched to a gene: 6. The CDR3 has 15 residues. The CDR3 protein is CASSQDPSTGYGYTF. Written as DNA, the CDR3 is TGTGCCAGCAGCCAAGACCCCTCGACAGGGTATGGCTACACCTTC.

This chain links TRBV19 with TRBJ1-1; D call uncertain. There are 14 residues in the CDR3. Germline V gene lookup returns CDR1 LNHDA and CDR2 SQIVND (reference sequence). Between the trimmed V and J ends, which lost 2 bases and 5 bases, there was a span of 12 bases. CDR3: CASSIRVGGTEAFF. The CDR3 region has the DNA TGTGCCAGTAGTATAAGGGTTGGCGGGACTGAAGCTTTCTTT.

The rearrangement links TRBV5-1 to TRBJ2-7; 11 nucleotides align to TRBD2. V was pared by 1 base and J by 0 bases, with 3 bases of the junction left unmatched. Germline CDR1 reads SGHRS; CDR2 reads YFSETQ. The CDR3 spans 16 residues. CDR3 nucleotides: TGCGCCAGCAGCTTGAGAACTAGCGGGAGCTCCTACGAGCAGTACTTC. It specifies CASSLRTSGSSYEQYF. Complete variable domain (other parts from reference TRBV5-1 and TRBJ2-7): KAGVTQTPRYLIKTRGQQVTLSCSPISGHRSVSWYQQTPGQGLQFLFEYFSETQRNKGNFPGRFSGRQFSNSRSEMNVSTLELGDSALYLCASSLRTSGSSYEQYFGPGTRLTVT.